Sequencing of this T cell receptor (beta chain) was carried out in a study of T-cell reconstitution after alpha-beta-depleted transplantation in children. This sample's TCRbeta library carried unique molecular identifier barcodes. A single record per CDR3 protein comes from TCRdb applying MiXCR to the PCR reads. In the table there are hundreds of thousands of distinct CDR3 sequences, approximately 10% of which are singletons. This clonotype was recorded at least ten times. The target antigen is unknown. Study observations and caveats: The origin of high day-60 TCRbeta diversity in some patients lay in surviving recipient T cells and thymic progenitors. Newly produced T cells mostly provided counts and TCRbeta diversity after one year, as hyperexpanded clones declined. It was reported that alpha-beta T cells came from several hundred expanded graft clones (about two months after transplant).

Looked up from germline, CDR1 is DFQATT and CDR2 is SNEGSKA (reference sequence). V shed 5 bases, J shed 2 bases, and the junction held 1 base outside the gene matches. The CDR3 spans 13 residues. The V and J genes are TRBV20-1 and TRBJ2-7; the match to TRBD2 covers 12 bases. The clonotype originates from a child between 2 and 9 years old with inherited bone marrow failure, due to receive a stem cell transplant. Sequencing used PBMCs, obtained before TCRalphabeta/CD19-depleted stem cell transplant. The CDR3 coding sequence is TGCAGTGCTGGGACTAGCGGGCCCTACGAGCAGTACTTC. Translation: CSAGTSGPYEQYF.